This TCR beta chain was obtained from a study of cytomegalovirus exposure and HLA in healthy donors. Germline CDR1 is SGDLS and CDR2 is YYNGEE. This CDR3 spans 13 amino acids. Trimming left V 0 bases short and J 4 bases short, with 5 bases between. 13 Jbeta primers and 60 Vbeta primers were used for the PCR. The protocol was immunoSEQ multiplex PCR, while the TCRdb copy is restricted to in-frame clones and leaves out a portion. The sample holds some 79,000 clones; around 66% are singletons and the top ten take 15%. The sample taken for sequencing was PBMCs. This chain connects TRBV9 to TRBJ2-1; D gene uncertain. The clonotype originates from a woman aged 40 to 50 in good health and CMV-seropositive. This CDR3 is CASSVDSYNEQFF. The CDR3 DNA sequence: TGTGCCAGCAGCGTAGACTCGTACAATGAGCAGTTCTTC.